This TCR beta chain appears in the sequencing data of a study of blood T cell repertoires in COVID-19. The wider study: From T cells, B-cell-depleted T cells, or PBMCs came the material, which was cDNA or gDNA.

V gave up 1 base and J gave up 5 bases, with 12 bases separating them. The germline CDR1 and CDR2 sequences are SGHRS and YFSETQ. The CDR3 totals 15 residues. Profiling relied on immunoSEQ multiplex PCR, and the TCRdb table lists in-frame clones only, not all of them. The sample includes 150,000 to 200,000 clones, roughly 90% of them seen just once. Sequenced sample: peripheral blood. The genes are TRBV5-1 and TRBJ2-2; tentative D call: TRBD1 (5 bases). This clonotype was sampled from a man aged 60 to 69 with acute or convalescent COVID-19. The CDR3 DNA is TGCGCCAGCAGCTTGCATCAGGGCGGAACCGGGGAGCTGTTTTTT. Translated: CASSLHQGGTGELFF.